This passage covers 23 T cell receptor beta chains from one sample sequenced in a study of blood T cell repertoires in COVID-19. The protocol was immunoSEQ multiplex PCR, while the TCRdb copy is restricted to in-frame clones and leaves out a portion. Here the sample spans tens of thousands of clones, 85% to 90% being singletons. The sample was peripheral blood. Receptors originate from an elderly man with acute or convalescent COVID-19.

The chain has TRBV3-1 (or the pseudogene TRBV3-2) and TRBJ2-7; 7 bases match TRBD2. Germline loops: CDR1 LGHDT, CDR2 YNNKEL (reference sequence). V dropped 1 base and J dropped 0; count of bases not matched to a gene: 6. This CDR3 spans 16 amino acids. Written as DNA, the CDR3 is TGTGCCAGCAGCCAAGCCAGCGGGGCAAGCTCCTACGAGCAGTACTTC. It yields the protein CASSQASGASSYEQYF.

The chain is built from TRBV12-3 or TRBV12-4 and TRBJ1-2, with D hard to call. V shed 3 bases and J shed 5 bases, with 7 bases lying between them. This CDR3 spans 12 amino acids. DNA of the CDR3: TGTGCCAGCAGTTTTCGAGAATATGGCTACACCTTC. As protein: CASSFREYGYTF.

The J gene is TRBJ2-3, the V gene TRBV9, with 16 bases identical to TRBD2. The CDR3 runs to 15 residues. J gave up 14 bases and V 5 bases, and 11 bases lay outside the gene matches. The V gene's germline CDR1 is SGDLS and CDR2 YYNGEE. The CDR3 reads CASSRSGTSGGARYF. Here the CDR3 DNA reads TGTGCCAGCAGTCGCTCCGGGACTAGCGGGGGGGCCCGGTATTTT.

This chain joins TRBV19 and TRBJ2-5; TRBD1 aligns across 8 bases. The CDR3 covers 14 residues. Losses at the gene ends were 4 bases for V and 1 base for J; bases not matched to a gene: 2. Germline CDR1 is LNHDA and CDR2 is SQIVND (reference sequence). In DNA form, the CDR3 reads TGTGCCAGTAGTAACAGGGGGATCCAAGAGACCCAGTACTTC. This encodes CASSNRGIQETQYF. Looking up the rest from reference TRBV19 and TRBJ2-5 gives the full variable domain: DGGITQSPKYLFRKEGQNVTLSCEQNLNHDAMYWYRQDPGQGLRLIYYSQIVNDFQKGDIAEGYSVSREKKESFPLTVTSAQKNPTAFYLCASSNRGIQETQYFGPGTRLLVL.

The rearrangement uses TRBV13 and TRBJ2-1, with a weak D call TRBD2 (7 bases). This CDR3 is 15 amino acids long. The V gene lost 4 bases and the J gene lost 7 bases, with 17 bases spanning the gap. The germline V gene has CDR1 PRHDT and CDR2 FYEKMQ (reference sequence). CDR3 sequence: CASSSPGGRGNEQFF. In nucleotides, the CDR3 is TGTGCCAGCAGCTCCCCGGGGGGCAGGGGAAATGAGCAGTTCTTC.

The rearrangement joins TRBV3-1 (or the pseudogene TRBV3-2) to TRBJ2-2; possible D gene TRBD2, 6 bases. Deletions cut 11 bases from V and 3 bases from J, with 7 bases between. The CDR3 has 11 residues. The germline V gene encodes CDR1 LGHDT and CDR2 YNNKEL (reference sequence). The CDR3 sequence: CASGDTGELFF. For the CDR3, the DNA is TGTGCCTCGGGGGACACCGGGGAGCTGTTTTTT.

The genes are TRBV28 and TRBJ2-7; tentative D call: TRBD2 (6 bases). In germline, CDR1 is MDHEN, CDR2 SYDVKM. Deletions cut 1 base from V and 3 bases from J, with 16 bases between. CDR3 length: 16 residues. The DNA of the CDR3 is TGTGCCAGCAGTTTATCCCCCGGGGGTAGGGGCTACGAGCAGTACTTC. Amino acids: CASSLSPGGRGYEQYF.

The chain carries TRBV18 and TRBJ2-1, with D perhaps TRBD2 (6 bases). Per germline, CDR1 KGHSH and CDR2 LQKENI. Trimming took off 0 bases at V and 3 bases at J, with 9 bases between the two ends. The CDR3 runs to 15 residues. CDR3 nucleotide sequence: TGTGCCAGCTCACCACCGGGGGGTCTCTACAATGAGCAGTTCTTC. Translated: CASSPPGGLYNEQFF.

The rearrangement links TRBV28 to TRBJ2-2; D is unclear. The germline V gene encodes CDR1 MDHEN and CDR2 SYDVKM. V was clipped by 6 bases and J by 8 bases, with 7 bases between them. This CDR3 comprises 11 residues. The CDR3 loop reads CASRATGELFF. CDR3 in DNA: TGTGCCAGCAGGGCGACAGGGGAGCTGTTTTTT.

Only one count was recorded for this clone. The J gene is TRBJ2-1, the V gene TRBV2; 7 positions agree with TRBD2. Germline trimming cut 11 bases from V and 10 bases from J; bases unmatched to any gene: 8. Germline CDR1 SNHLY, CDR2 FYNNEI. The CDR3 consists of 11 residues. The CDR3 DNA follows: TGTGCCGAGGGAGGGGTTTGGGAGCAGTTCTTC. Its translation is CAEGGVWEQFF.

The chain carries TRBV6-5 and TRBJ2-2; possibly TRBD1 for D (6 bases). The V and J ends lost 8 bases and 1 base respectively, with 14 bases between them. The CDR3 has 15 amino acids. Germline CDR1 reads MNHEY; CDR2 reads SVGAGI. CDR3 sequence (DNA): TGTGCCAGCTGGAACGGACAGCTGAACACCGGGGAGCTGTTTTTT. Translation gives CASWNGQLNTGELFF.

V gene TRBV5-1 combines with J gene TRBJ2-2, with D perhaps TRBD1 (6 bases). Per the germline V gene, CDR1 is SGHRS and CDR2 is YFSETQ. This CDR3 has 17 amino acids. Trimming pared 4 bases from V and 1 base from J, leaving 17 bases between. CDR3 in amino acids: CASSRDTASLNTGELFF. CDR3 in DNA: TGCGCCAGCAGCCGGGACACCGCATCCTTGAACACCGGGGAGCTGTTTTTT.

V and J are TRBV7-9 and TRBJ1-6, with 10 positions matching TRBD1. Germline V lookup: CDR1 SEHNR, CDR2 FQNEAQ (reference sequence). The CDR3 contains 15 residues. Trimming cost V 1 base and J 8 bases; bases outside gene matches: 2. The CDR3 DNA follows: TGTGCCAGCAGCTTAGTCGGGACAGGGGATTCACCCCTCCACTTT. The encoded protein is CASSLVGTGDSPLHF.

The J gene is TRBJ1-4, the V gene TRBV10-3; D may be TRBD1 (5 bases). Trimming shortened V by 6 bases and J by 7 bases, and 6 bases separated the two germline ends. CDR3 size: 11 residues. Per the germline V gene, CDR1 is ENHRY and CDR2 is SYGVKD. The DNA of the CDR3 is TGTGCCATCAGGGGGGGTGAAAAACTGTTTTTT. Its protein is CAIRGGEKLFF.

CDR3 residues: CAEGDGGWNTDTQYF. DNA of the CDR3: TGTGCCGAGGGGGACGGGGGGTGGAACACAGATACGCAGTATTTT. V is TRBV6-5 and J is TRBJ2-3, with a weak D call TRBD2 (7 bases). The V gene lost 11 bases and the J gene lost 2 bases, with 20 bases spanning the gap. Per germline, CDR1 MNHEY and CDR2 SVGAGI. This CDR3 is built from 15 residues.

This sequence joins TRBV11-2 and TRBJ2-5, with 11 bases lining up with TRBD2. This CDR3 is built from 16 residues. J gave up 5 bases and V 6 bases, and 11 bases lay outside the gene matches. CDR1 and CDR2 (germline): SGHAT, FQNNGV. The CDR3 region is CASRLLAGGPEETQYF. The CDR3 bases are TGTGCCAGCAGGTTATTAGCGGGGGGGCCGGAGGAGACCCAGTACTTC.

This clone was seen a single time. The chain recombines TRBV6-5 with TRBJ1-5; 7 positions match TRBD1. CDR3 size: 15 residues. V gave up 6 bases and J gave up 0 bases; unmatched junction bases: 5. Germline CDR1 MNHEY, CDR2 SVGAGI. Here the CDR3 DNA reads TGTGCCAGCAGGAGACAGGGAAATAGCAATCAGCCCCAGCATTTT. Residues: CASRRQGNSNQPQHF.

The chain carries TRBV29-1 and TRBJ1-1; D remains unclear. The CDR3 loop spans 11 amino acids. The V gene's germline CDR1 is SQVTM and CDR2 ANQGSEA. The ends were cut back, 7 bases at V and 8 bases at J, with 14 bases in the middle. CDR3 loop: CSAGATVEAFF. The CDR3 DNA reads as TGCAGCGCCGGAGCTACGGTCGAAGCTTTCTTT.

The V gene is TRBV18, the J gene TRBJ2-7; TRBD1 aligns across 9 bases. J lost 5 bases, V lost 6 bases, and 8 bases had no gene match. Germline values: CDR1 KGHSH, CDR2 LQKENI. CDR3 length equals 14 residues. DNA for the CDR3: TGTGCCAGCTCCACACAGGGGGCTTTCCACGAGCAGTACTTC. It translates to CASSTQGAFHEQYF.

The V and J genes are TRBV19 and TRBJ1-3; 7 bases are a match to TRBD1. The germline CDR1 and CDR2 sequences are LNHDA and SQIVND (reference sequence). J gave up 5 bases and V 7 bases, and 11 bases lay outside the gene matches. This CDR3 is 15 amino acids long. The CDR3 nucleotides are TGTGCCAGTACGACAAGCAAACAGGGGAGAAACACCATATATTTT. This codes for CASTTSKQGRNTIYF.

This chain's CDR3 is CASSPYEASSYEQYF. The CDR3 DNA reads as TGTGCCAGCTCACCATACGAGGCGAGCTCCTACGAGCAGTACTTC. This chain links TRBV18 with TRBJ2-7, with unresolved D. This CDR3 is 15 amino acids long. Germline V gene sequence: CDR1 KGHSH, CDR2 LQKENI. The V end lost 2 bases, the J end lost 0 bases, and 11 bases lay between the germline ends. Full variable domain (missing parts from reference TRBV18 and TRBJ2-7): NAGVMQNPRHLVRRRGQEARLRCSPMKGHSHVYWYRQLPEEGLKFMVYLQKENIIDESGMPKERFSAEFPKEGPSILRIQQVVRGDSAAYFCASSPYEASSYEQYFGPGTRLTVT.

This clone is a singleton in its sample. The chain combines TRBV5-5 with TRBJ1-2, with 7 nucleotides matching TRBD1. The CDR3 totals 14 residues. CDR1 and CDR2 from the germline V gene are SGHKS and YYEKEE (reference sequence). J gave up 8 bases and V 4 bases, and 11 bases lay outside the gene matches. The CDR3 spells CASSPTRQGGGYTF. CDR3 coding DNA: TGTGCCAGCAGCCCAACCCGACAGGGAGGCGGCTACACCTTC.

The V call is TRBV27, the J call TRBJ2-2; the match to TRBD1 covers 9 bases. V lost 6 bases, J lost 4 bases, and 9 bases stayed unmatched. The CDR3 sequence is 16 residues long. Germline-derived CDR1 and CDR2 are MNHEY and SMNVEV (reference sequence). CDR3 in DNA: TGTGCCAGCAGCTCCACAGGGGGCGCGGGCACCGGGGAGCTGTTTTTT. Amino acids: CASSSTGGAGTGELFF.